The entry below gives a single T cell receptor (beta chain) sequence along with its context. As yet, its antigen is unknown. This record comes from a study of T cell responses to AZD1222 COVID-19 vaccine. Method: immunoSEQ multiplex PCR; TCRdb's copy keeps in-frame clones and lacks some. Of about 55,000 clones in the sample, 80% to 90% were seen once. This CDR3 has 18 amino acids. CDR1 and CDR2 (germline): SNHLY, FYNNEI. V lost 5 bases and J lost 2; bases outside the gene matches: 11. Study results and caveats: Seropositive at baseline were only six AZD1222 recipients. With dominance at 160-218 and 743-854, vaccine-associated CD4 TCRs spanned spike. Clonal diversity was possibly underestimated, and white British individuals and females predominated among donors. Repertoire collection took place solely once the T cell response had peaked.

The TCR sequence derives from an adult in good health. V usage is TRBV2 and J usage is TRBJ2-2, with 10 nucleotides matching TRBD1. The sample was peripheral blood, taken on day 0 of AZD1222 vaccination. CDR3 sequence: CASSRRSRTGGNTGELFF. The CDR3 DNA reads as TGTGCCAGCAGTCGAAGGTCCCGGACAGGGGGTAACACCGGGGAGCTGTTTTTT.